This TCR beta chain was documented in a study of cytomegalovirus exposure and HLA in healthy donors. Overall study results and limits: Beyond CMV serostatus, there was no information to go on about immune exposure. The authors later found HLA-associated TCR beta chains more clonally expanded than equally common others.

A multiplex PCR was run with 60 Vbeta primers and 13 Jbeta primers. Assay: immunoSEQ multiplex PCR; the TCRdb copy retains only in-frame clones and omits some. The sample lists over 100,000 clones, roughly 85% occurring once. This clone was observed a few times. Antigen: not known. The TCR originated in a man in his 60s in good health and CMV-seropositive. The sample was PBMCs.

This CDR3 is CASKREGGEKLFF. CDR3 sequence (DNA): TGTGCCAGCAAGCGAGAGGGAGGCGAAAAACTGTTTTTT. This chain links TRBV6-1 with TRBJ1-4; D is unresolved. Germline loops: CDR1 MNHNS, CDR2 SASEGT. The CDR3 sequence is 13 residues long. V lost 7 bases to trimming and J lost 8 bases, with 14 bases between them.